The rows below give T cell receptor beta chains drawn from one sample of a study of Ad26.COV2.S vaccination and SARS-CoV-2 variants. Sequencing used immunoSEQ multiplex PCR; TCRdb keeps in-frame clones, though not all of them. The sample records 240,000 or so clones, more than 75% being singletons. Sample: peripheral blood, taken in a trial of Ad26.COV2.S vaccine versus placebo. These receptors were collected from a person between 18 and 59 years old who received the Ad26.COV2.S COVID-19 vaccine or a placebo. The CDR3 runs from the conserved cysteine through the conserved F or W. D genes are given only for firm matches. Where a row states a size, it is once, few, many or the class of an expanded clone; other rows omit it.

TRBV10-3,.,TRBJ2-1,.,12,TGTGCCATCAGTGGACTCGTAGATGAGCAGTTCTTC,CAISGLVDEQFF
TRBV19,.,TRBJ2-6,.,17,TGTGCCAGTAGTATTCAAAGATCTACTGGCGGGGCCAACGTCCTGACTTTC,CASSIQRSTGGANVLTF
TRBV28,.,TRBJ2-7,.,15,TGTGCCAGCAGGACTGCGGATGGGTGGCCCTACGAGCAGTACTTC,CASRTADGWPYEQYF
TRBV10-2,.,TRBJ2-1,.,12,TGCGCCAGCAGCCCGGGGGGCGATGAGCAGTTCTTC,CASSPGGDEQFF
TRBV10-3,.,TRBJ1-3,TRBD1,13,TGTGCCATCACTCCCGGACAGGCTAACACCATATATTTT,CAITPGQANTIYF
TRBV18,.,TRBJ2-1,.,13,TGTGCCAGCTCACCGGACCGGTACAATGAGCAGTTCTTC,CASSPDRYNEQFF
TRBV13,.,TRBJ2-7,TRBD1,17,TGTGCCAGCAGCACCAAGGAGGGACAGGGGGCGCTCTACGAGCAGTACTTC,CASSTKEGQGALYEQYF
TRBV4-2,.,TRBJ2-1,TRBD2,16,TGTGCCAGCAGCCCCGGACTAGCGGGGCGTTACAATGAGCAGTTCTTC,CASSPGLAGRYNEQFF
TRBV10-3,.,TRBJ2-5,.,13,TGTGCCATCAGTGGAGACTCCCTAGAGACCCAGTACTTC,CAISGDSLETQYF
TRBV11-3,.,TRBJ2-3,.,13,TGTGCCAGCAAGGGGCCGTGGGCAGATACGCAGTATTTT,CASKGPWADTQYF
TRBV2,.,TRBJ2-7,.,12,TGTGCCAGCAGTCCCACAAGCTACGAGCAGTACTTC,CASSPTSYEQYF
TRBV19,.,TRBJ1-2,.,13,TGTGCCAGTAGTATCCGGGGGCCGGAGGGCTACACCTTC,CASSIRGPEGYTF
TRBV5-4,.,TRBJ1-6,TRBD1,15,TGTGCCAGCAGCCTATTAGGGGGCTCGAATTCACCCCTCCACTTT,CASSLLGGSNSPLHF
TRBV7-2,.,TRBJ2-7,.,15,TGTGCCAGCAGCTTAGAGGGACTCCCGGCCTACGAGCAGTACTTC,CASSLEGLPAYEQYF
TRBV18,few,TRBJ1-4,TRBD1,14,TGTGCCAGCTCCCCGGACAGGGTAGGGGAAAAACTGTTTTTT,CASSPDRVGEKLFF
TRBV7-9,.,TRBJ1-1,.,13,TGTGCCAGCAGCTTTTCTACCGGGACAGAAGCTTTCTTT,CASSFSTGTEAFF
TRBV1,.,TRBJ2-3,.,14,TGCACCAGCAGCCAGGAACCTAGCACAGATACGCAGTATTTT,CTSSQEPSTDTQYF
TRBV3-1/TRBV3-2,few,TRBJ2-7,TRBD1,15,TGTGCCAGCAGCCCAGGGACAGGGGGCGCGTACGAGCAGTACTTC,CASSPGTGGAYEQYF
TRBV7-2,.,TRBJ2-1,TRBD2,16,TGTGCCAGCAGCTCCGCACTAGCGGGAGGGCTGAATGAGCAGTTCTTC,CASSSALAGGLNEQFF
TRBV15,once,TRBJ1-2,.,12,TGTGCCACCAGCTTCAGGGCATTTGGCTACACCTTC,CATSFRAFGYTF
TRBV27,.,TRBJ2-7,TRBD2,18,TGTGCCAGCAGTCCCACTAGCGGGAGGGGGAGTAGGGTAGTCGATCAGTACTTC,CASSPTSGRGSRVVDQYF
TRBV5-1,.,TRBJ1-6,.,15,TGCGCCAGCAGCTTTAATACAGGTTATAATTCACCCCTCCACTTT,CASSFNTGYNSPLHF
TRBV5-1,.,TRBJ2-6,TRBD1,17,TGCGCCAGCAGCTTGGGACAGGGGGCGGCTGGGGCCAACGTCCTGACTTTC,CASSLGQGAAGANVLTF
TRBV6-6,.,TRBJ1-2,TRBD1,14,TGTGCCGGAACCGGGACAGGGGGCAACTATGGCTACACCTTC,CAGTGTGGNYGYTF
TRBV19,few,TRBJ2-7,TRBD1,19,TGTGCCAGTAGTAGAATACTCACCGACAGGGGAACAGGTGGCTACGAGCAGTACTTC,CASSRILTDRGTGGYEQYF
TRBV27,once,TRBJ1-2,.,13,TGTGCCAGCAGTTCGATATACGACTATGGCTACACCTTC,CASSSIYDYGYTF
TRBV19,.,TRBJ2-2,.,16,TGTGCCAGTAGTATTTTGGCAGCGGAACGGGCCGGGGAGCTGTTTTTT,CASSILAAERAGELFF
TRBV11-2,.,TRBJ2-1,.,14,TGTGCCAGCAGCTTAGATCCTGGGAACAATGAGCAGTTCTTC,CASSLDPGNNEQFF
TRBV5-1,.,TRBJ2-3,TRBD1,16,TGCGCCAGCAGCTATCTGGGACAGCAGGCGACAGATACGCAGTATTTT,CASSYLGQQATDTQYF
TRBV5-1,.,TRBJ2-2,TRBD2,18,TGCGCCAGCAGCCCCGGTGCCTTAGCGGGTGCGAACACCGGGGAGCTGTTTTTT,CASSPGALAGANTGELFF
TRBV2,once,TRBJ2-5,.,15,TGTGCCAGCAGTGAAGGCCCTGATGATGAGGAGACCCAGTACTTC,CASSEGPDDEETQYF
TRBV24-1,.,TRBJ2-3,TRBD1,15,TGTGCCACCAGTGATACAGGGGTGAGCACAGATACGCAGTATTTT,CATSDTGVSTDTQYF
TRBV29-1,.,TRBJ2-3,.,11,TGCAGCGTTACCAGCACAGATACGCAGTATTTT,CSVTSTDTQYF
TRBV28,.,TRBJ2-3,TRBD2,17,TGTGCCAGCAGCCCCCTCAGTAGCGGGGGGGCCGGAGATACGCAGTATTTT,CASSPLSSGGAGDTQYF
TRBV5-4,.,TRBJ2-3,.,16,TGTGCCAGCAGCTTGCTTTCCTCCCACCTCAGCGATACGCAGTATTTT,CASSLLSSHLSDTQYF
TRBV11-2,.,TRBJ2-7,.,10,TGTGCCAGCCGGGGAGACGAGCAGTACTTC,CASRGDEQYF
TRBV9,.,TRBJ2-7,TRBD2,18,TGTGCCAGCAGCGGCCAGGACCCAGGGACTAGCGGGACCCACGAGCAGTACTTC,CASSGQDPGTSGTHEQYF
TRBV12-5,.,TRBJ2-1,.,17,TGTGCTAGTGGTTCCCCGGAGGGGGGTGCCTCCTACAATGAGCAGTTCTTC,CASGSPEGGASYNEQFF
TRBV5-1,once,TRBJ2-1,.,16,TGCGCCAGCAGTATGTCGACGGGCCGTGCCTACAATGAGCAGTTCTTC,CASSMSTGRAYNEQFF
TRBV14,many,TRBJ1-3,.,15,TGTGCCAGCAGCCGTTTAGGGAGCGCTGGAAACACCATATATTTT,CASSRLGSAGNTIYF
TRBV30,.,TRBJ2-3,.,14,TGTGCCTGGAGTAGGACGGGTAGCACAGATACGCAGTATTTT,CAWSRTGSTDTQYF
TRBV6-5,.,TRBJ1-1,.,14,TGTGCCAGCAGTTACGGGATTAGGTACACTGAAGCTTTCTTT,CASSYGIRYTEAFF
TRBV30,.,TRBJ1-6,.,14,TGTGCCTGGAGTACAGGGTTTGATAATTCACCCCTCCACTTT,CAWSTGFDNSPLHF
TRBV5-1,.,TRBJ2-2,TRBD1,16,TGCGCCAGCAGCTTCCGGACAGGGTCGGGTACCGGGAAGCTGTTTTTT,CASSFRTGSGTGKLFF
TRBV5-4,.,TRBJ2-1,.,14,TGTGCCAGCAGCATAGCAGGGGGGGGCAATGAGCAGTTCTTC,CASSIAGGGNEQFF
TRBV18,.,TRBJ1-1,TRBD1,16,TGTGCCAGCTCAAACCGGGACAGGGGGCGCGGAACTGAAGCTTTCTTT,CASSNRDRGRGTEAFF